This TCR beta chain was recovered during a study of T cell responses to AZD1222 COVID-19 vaccine. V shed 3 bases and J 0 bases; nucleotides not matched to a gene: 3. The CDR3 runs 15 residues. CDR1 and CDR2 from the germline V gene are SGDLS and YYNGEE. Here immunoSEQ multiplex PCR was the method, and the copy in TCRdb shows in-frame clones only, minus some. This repertoire shows about 120,000 clones, under 95% found once; its top ten account for 5% to 6%. The starting material was peripheral blood, obtained on day 0 of AZD1222 vaccination. This sequence joins TRBV9 and TRBJ1-3; 7 nucleotides align to TRBD1. This TCR was recovered from an adult in good health. CDR3 loop: CASSAQGNSGNTIYF. For the CDR3, the DNA is TGTGCCAGCAGCGCACAGGGGAACTCTGGAAACACCATATATTTT. The full variable domain, its missing parts supplied by reference TRBV9 and TRBJ1-3, is DSGVTQTPKHLITATGQRVTLRCSPRSGDLSVYWYQQSLDQGLQFLIQYYNGEERAKGNILERFSAQQFPDLHSELNLSSLELGDSALYFCASSAQGNSGNTIYFGEGSWLTVV.